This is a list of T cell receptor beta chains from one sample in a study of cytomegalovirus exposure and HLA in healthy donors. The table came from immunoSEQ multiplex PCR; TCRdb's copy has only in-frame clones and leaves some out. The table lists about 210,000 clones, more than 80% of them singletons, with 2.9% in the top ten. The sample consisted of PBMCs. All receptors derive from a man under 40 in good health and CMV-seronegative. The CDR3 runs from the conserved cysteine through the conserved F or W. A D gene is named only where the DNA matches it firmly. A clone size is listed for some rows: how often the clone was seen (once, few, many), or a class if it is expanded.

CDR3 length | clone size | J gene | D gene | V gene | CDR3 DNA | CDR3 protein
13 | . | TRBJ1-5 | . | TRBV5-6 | TGTGCCAGCAGCTTGGCCGGAGAGGCCCACCAGCATTTT | CASSLAGEAHQHF
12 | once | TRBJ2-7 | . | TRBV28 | TGTGCCAGCAGGGAAACGGAGAACGAGCAGTACTTC | CASRETENEQYF
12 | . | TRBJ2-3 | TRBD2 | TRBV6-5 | TGTGCCAGCCGGGGAGGGGCAGATACGCAGTATTTT | CASRGGADTQYF
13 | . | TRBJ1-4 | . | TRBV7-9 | TGTGCCAGCAGCCTGGGCCTTAATGAAAAACTGTTTTTT | CASSLGLNEKLFF
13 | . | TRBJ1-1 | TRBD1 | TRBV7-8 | TGTGCCAGCAGCCACAGGGGTGGCACTGAAGCTTTCTTT | CASSHRGGTEAFF
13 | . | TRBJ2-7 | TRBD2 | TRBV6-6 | TGTGCCAGCAGTTACGATACACGGACTAGACGGTACTTC | CASSYDTRTRRYF
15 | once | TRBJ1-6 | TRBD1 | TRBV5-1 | TGCGCCAGCAGCTTGGCGGGACAGGGCGATTCACCCCTCCACTTT | CASSLAGQGDSPLHF
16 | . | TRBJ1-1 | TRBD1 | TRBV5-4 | TGTGCCAGCAGCCCCGGGACAGGGGGCGCGGACACTGAAGCTTTCTTT | CASSPGTGGADTEAFF
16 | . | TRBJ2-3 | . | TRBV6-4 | TGTGCCAGCAGCGCGGGGCGGGCGGCCGCGACAGATACGCAGTATTTT | CASSAGRAAATDTQYF
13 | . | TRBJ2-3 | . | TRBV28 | TGTGCCAGCAGCGACAGGAGCACAGATACGCAGTATTTT | CASSDRSTDTQYF
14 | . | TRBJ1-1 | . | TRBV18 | TGTGCCAGCTCACCAAAAACAGGGTGGTCTGAAGCTTTCTTT | CASSPKTGWSEAFF